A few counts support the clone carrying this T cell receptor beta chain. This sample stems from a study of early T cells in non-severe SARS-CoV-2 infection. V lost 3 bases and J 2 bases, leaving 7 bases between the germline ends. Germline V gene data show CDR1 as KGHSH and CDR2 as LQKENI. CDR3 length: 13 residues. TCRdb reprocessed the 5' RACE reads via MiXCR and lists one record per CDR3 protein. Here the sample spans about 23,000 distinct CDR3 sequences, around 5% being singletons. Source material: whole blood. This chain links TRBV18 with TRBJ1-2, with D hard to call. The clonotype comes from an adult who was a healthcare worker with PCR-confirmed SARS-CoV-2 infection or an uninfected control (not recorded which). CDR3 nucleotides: TGTGCCAGCTCACCCCCGCAGAACTATGGCTACACCTTC. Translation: CASSPPQNYGYTF.